At least ten counts were recorded for the clone carrying this TCR beta chain. Amplification of TCR beta CDR3 regions used RNA as the template. RT-PCR in the first round (using the HTBI primer set) targeted the TCR CDR3. TCRdb processed the multiplex PCR reads anew with MiXCR; each CDR3 protein has one entry. The sample has fewer than 400,000 distinct CDR3 sequences; 20% to 25% are singletons. The record originates from a study of T cells in Graves' hyperthyroidism and ophthalmopathy. CDR3 length: 13 residues. The germline gives CDR1 DFQATT, CDR2 SNEGSKA (reference sequence). The ends were cut back, 3 bases at V and 4 bases at J, with 10 bases in the middle.

The source material was blood. The clonotype comes from a middle-aged man with Graves' hyperthyroidism. The chain couples TRBV20-1 to TRBJ2-1; D remains unclear. CDR3 region: CSASMPPYNEQFF. In nucleotides, the CDR3 is TGCAGTGCTAGTATGCCACCGTACAATGAGCAGTTCTTC.